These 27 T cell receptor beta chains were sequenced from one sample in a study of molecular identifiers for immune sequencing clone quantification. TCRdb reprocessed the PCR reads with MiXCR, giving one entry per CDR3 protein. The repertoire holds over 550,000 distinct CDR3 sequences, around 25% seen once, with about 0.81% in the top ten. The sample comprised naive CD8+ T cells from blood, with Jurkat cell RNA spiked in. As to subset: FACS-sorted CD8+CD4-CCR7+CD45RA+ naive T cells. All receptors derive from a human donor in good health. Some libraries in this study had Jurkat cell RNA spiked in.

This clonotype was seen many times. DNA for the CDR3: TGTGCCAGTAGTATAGATCTAGGCAGGGCCACTGAAGCTTTCTTT. Its protein product is CASSIDLGRATEAFF. This chain uses TRBV19 with TRBJ1-1, with D possibly matching TRBD1 (5 bases). The germline gives CDR1 LNHDA, CDR2 SQIVND (reference sequence). The V end lost 0 bases, the J end lost 4 bases, and 12 bases lay between the germline ends. This CDR3 is 15 amino acids long.

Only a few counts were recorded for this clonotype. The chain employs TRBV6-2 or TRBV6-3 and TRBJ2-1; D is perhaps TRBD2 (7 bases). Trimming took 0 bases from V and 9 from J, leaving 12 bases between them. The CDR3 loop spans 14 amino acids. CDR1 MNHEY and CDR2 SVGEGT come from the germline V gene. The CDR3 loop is CASSYSGGLSEQFF. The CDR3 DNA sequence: TGTGCCAGCAGTTACTCCGGGGGGCTGAGTGAGCAGTTCTTC.

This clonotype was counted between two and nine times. Here the CDR3 DNA reads TGCAGTGCTGCTAGAGAGCGCGGCAGGGGCTCTTCACCCCTCCACTTT. It translates to CSAARERGRGSSPLHF. The V and J genes are TRBV20-1 and TRBJ1-6; maybe TRBD1 (6 bases). The CDR3 loop spans 16 amino acids. From germline, CDR1 is DFQATT and CDR2 SNEGSKA (reference sequence). With 5 bases removed from V and 9 bases from J, the gap between germline ends came to 23 bases.

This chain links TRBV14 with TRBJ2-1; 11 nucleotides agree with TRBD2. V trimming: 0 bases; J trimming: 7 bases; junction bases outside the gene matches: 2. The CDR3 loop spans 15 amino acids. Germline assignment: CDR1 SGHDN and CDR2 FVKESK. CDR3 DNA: TGTGCCAGCAGCCAAGAACTAGCGGGAGTAAATGAGCAGTTCTTC. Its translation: CASSQELAGVNEQFF.

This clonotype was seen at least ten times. The CDR3 nucleotides read TGCGCCAGCAGTGTCCCCCCAGATACGCAGTATTTT. Amino acid sequence: CASSVPPDTQYF. The V gene is TRBV10-2, the J gene TRBJ2-3; D is undetermined. This CDR3 contains 12 residues. CDR1 and CDR2 (germline): WSHSY, SAAADI. V lost 4 bases and J lost 4, with 6 bases in between.

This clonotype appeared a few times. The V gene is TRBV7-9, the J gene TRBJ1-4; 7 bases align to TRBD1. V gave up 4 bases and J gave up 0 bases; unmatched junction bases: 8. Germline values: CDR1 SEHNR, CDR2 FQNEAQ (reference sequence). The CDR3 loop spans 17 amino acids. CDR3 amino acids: CASSSQGVWATNEKLFF. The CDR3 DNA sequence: TGTGCCAGCAGCTCCCAGGGGGTTTGGGCAACTAATGAAAAACTGTTTTTT.

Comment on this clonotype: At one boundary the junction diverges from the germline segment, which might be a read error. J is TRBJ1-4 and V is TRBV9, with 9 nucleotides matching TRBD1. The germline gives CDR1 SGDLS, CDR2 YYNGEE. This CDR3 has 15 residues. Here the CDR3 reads CASGATWGQGEKPFF. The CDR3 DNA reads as TGTGCCAGCGGCGCAACTTGGGGACAGGGTGAAAAACCGTTTTTT.

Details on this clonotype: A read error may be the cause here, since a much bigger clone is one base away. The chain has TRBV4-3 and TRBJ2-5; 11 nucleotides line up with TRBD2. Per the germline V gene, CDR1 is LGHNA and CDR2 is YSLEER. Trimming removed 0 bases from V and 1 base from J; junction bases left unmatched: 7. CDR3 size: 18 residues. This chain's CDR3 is CASSQDWASGGPQETQYF. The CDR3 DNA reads TGCGCCAGCAGCCAAGATTGGGCTAGCGGGGGGCCCCAAGAGACCCAGTACTTC.

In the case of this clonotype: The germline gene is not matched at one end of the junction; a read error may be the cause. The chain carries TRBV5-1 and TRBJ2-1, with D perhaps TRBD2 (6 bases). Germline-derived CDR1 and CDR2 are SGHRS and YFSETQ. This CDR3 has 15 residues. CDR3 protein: CASSLDGSSYNAQFF. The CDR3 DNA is TGCGCCAGCAGCTTGGACGGGAGCTCCTACAATGCGCAGTTCTTC.

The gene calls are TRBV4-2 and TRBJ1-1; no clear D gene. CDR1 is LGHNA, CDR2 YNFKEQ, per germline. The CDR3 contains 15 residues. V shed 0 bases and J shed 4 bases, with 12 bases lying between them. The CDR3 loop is CASSQEFGVGTEAFF. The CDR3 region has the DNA TGTGCCAGCAGCCAAGAATTCGGGGTAGGCACTGAAGCTTTCTTT.

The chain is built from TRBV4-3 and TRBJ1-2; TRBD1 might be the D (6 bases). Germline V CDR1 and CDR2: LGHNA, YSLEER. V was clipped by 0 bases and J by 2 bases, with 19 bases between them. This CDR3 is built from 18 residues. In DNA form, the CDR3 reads TGCGCCAGCAGCCAAGAGGTCGCTGCGGCAGGGGAGAACTATGGCTACACCTTC. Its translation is CASSQEVAAAGENYGYTF.

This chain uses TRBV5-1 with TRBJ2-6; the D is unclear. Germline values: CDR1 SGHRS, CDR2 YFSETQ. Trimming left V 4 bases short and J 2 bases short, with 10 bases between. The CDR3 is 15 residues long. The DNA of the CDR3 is TGCGCCAGCAGCCTCGCCCGGGCTGGGGCCAACGTCCTGACTTTC. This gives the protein CASSLARAGANVLTF.

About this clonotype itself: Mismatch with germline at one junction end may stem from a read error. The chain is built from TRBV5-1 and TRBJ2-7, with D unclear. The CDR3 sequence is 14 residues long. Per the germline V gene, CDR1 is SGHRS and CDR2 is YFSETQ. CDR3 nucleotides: TGCGCCCGCCGCTTTACGGGCGCCTTGCACGAGCAGTGCTTC. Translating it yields CARRFTGALHEQCF.

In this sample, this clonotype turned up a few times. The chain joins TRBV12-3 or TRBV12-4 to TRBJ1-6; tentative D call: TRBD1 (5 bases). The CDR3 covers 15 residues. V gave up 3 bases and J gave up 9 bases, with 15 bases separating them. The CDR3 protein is CASSLEGLLRSPLHF. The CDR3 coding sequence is TGTGCCAGCAGTTTGGAGGGACTGTTACGTTCACCCCTCCACTTT.

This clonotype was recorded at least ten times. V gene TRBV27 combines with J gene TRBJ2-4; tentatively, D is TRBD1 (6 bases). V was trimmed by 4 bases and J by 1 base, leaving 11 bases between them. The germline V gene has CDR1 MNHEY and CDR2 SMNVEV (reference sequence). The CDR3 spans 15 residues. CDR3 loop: CASSSGVWAKNIQYF. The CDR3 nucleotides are TGTGCCAGCAGTTCAGGGGTTTGGGCCAAAAACATTCAGTACTTC.

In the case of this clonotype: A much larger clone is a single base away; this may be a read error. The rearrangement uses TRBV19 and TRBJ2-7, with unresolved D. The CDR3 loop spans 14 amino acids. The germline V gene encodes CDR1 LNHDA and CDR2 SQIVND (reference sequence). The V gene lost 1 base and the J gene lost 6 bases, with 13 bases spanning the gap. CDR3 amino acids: CASSIGVIACEQYF. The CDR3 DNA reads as TGTGCCAGTAGTATAGGAGTGATTGCCTGCGAGCAGTACTTC.

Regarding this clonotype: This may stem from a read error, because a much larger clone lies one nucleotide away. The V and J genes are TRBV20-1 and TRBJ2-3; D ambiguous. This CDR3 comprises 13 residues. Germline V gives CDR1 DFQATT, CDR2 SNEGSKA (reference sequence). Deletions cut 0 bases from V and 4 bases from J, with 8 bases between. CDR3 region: CSARDQPPDTQYF. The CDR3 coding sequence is TGCAGTGCTAGAGATCAACCCCCAGATACGCAGTATTTT.

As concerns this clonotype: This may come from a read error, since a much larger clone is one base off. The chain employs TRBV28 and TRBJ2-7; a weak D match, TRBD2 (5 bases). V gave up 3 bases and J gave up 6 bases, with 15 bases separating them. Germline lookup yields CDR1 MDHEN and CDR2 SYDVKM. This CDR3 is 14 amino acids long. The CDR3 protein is CASSFGLFSCEQYF. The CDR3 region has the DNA TGTGCCAGCAGTTTCGGACTGTTTTCGTGCGAGCAGTACTTC.

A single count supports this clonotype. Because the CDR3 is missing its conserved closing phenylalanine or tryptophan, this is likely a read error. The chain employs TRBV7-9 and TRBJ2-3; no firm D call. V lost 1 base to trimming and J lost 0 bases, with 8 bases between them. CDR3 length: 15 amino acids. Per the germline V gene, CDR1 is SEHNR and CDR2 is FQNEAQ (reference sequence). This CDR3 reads CASSLVDLSTDTQYS. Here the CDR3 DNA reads TGTGCCAGCAGCTTAGTAGACCTTAGCACAGATACGCAGTATTCT.

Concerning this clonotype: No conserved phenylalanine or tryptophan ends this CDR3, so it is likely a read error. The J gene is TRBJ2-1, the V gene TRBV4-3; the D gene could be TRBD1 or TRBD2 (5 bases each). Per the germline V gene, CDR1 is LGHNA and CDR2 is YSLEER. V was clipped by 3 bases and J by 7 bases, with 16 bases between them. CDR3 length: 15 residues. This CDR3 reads CASSQDEGSFNEQFI. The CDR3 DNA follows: TGCGCCAGCAGCCAGGATGAGGGGTCCTTTAATGAGCAGTTCATC.

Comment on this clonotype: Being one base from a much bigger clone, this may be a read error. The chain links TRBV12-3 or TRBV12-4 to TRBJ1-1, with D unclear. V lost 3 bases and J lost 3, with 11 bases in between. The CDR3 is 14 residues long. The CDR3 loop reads CASSFGLMDTEAFF. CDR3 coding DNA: TGTGCCAGCAGTTTTGGGCTTATGGACACTGAAGCTTTCTTT.

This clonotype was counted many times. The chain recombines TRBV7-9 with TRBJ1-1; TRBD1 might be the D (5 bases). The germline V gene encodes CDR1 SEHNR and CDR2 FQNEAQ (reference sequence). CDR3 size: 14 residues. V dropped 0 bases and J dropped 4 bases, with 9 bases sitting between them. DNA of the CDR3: TGTGCCAGCAGCTTAGCGGTGGGGGGCACTGAAGCTTTCTTT. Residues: CASSLAVGGTEAFF. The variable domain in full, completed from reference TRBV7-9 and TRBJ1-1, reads DTGVSQNPRHKITKRGQNVTFRCDPISEHNRLYWYRQTLGQGPEFLTYFQNEAQLEKSRLLSDRFSAERPKGSFSTLEIQRTEQGDSAMYLCASSLAVGGTEAFFGQGTRLTVV.

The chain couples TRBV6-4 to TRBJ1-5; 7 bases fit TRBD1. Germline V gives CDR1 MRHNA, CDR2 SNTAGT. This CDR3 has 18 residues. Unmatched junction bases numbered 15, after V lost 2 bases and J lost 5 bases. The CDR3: CASSDRTGLPLTHQPQHF. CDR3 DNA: TGTGCCAGCAGTGACAGGACAGGTCTCCCCCTAACTCATCAGCCCCAGCATTTT.

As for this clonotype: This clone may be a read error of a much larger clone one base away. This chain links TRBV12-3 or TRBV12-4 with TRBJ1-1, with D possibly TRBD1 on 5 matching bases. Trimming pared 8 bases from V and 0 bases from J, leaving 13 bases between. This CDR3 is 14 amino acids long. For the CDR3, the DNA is TGTGCCAGCTGTCGGGACGGAGTGAACACTGAAGCTTTCTTT. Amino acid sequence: CASCRDGVNTEAFF.

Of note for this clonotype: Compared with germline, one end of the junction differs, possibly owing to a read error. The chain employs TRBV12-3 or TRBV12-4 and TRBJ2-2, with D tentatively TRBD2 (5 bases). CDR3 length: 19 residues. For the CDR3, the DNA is TGTGCCTGCAGTTCACTCAGCGGCCAGACCCCCTCGAACACCGGGGAGCTGTTTTTT. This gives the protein CACSSLSGQTPSNTGELFF.

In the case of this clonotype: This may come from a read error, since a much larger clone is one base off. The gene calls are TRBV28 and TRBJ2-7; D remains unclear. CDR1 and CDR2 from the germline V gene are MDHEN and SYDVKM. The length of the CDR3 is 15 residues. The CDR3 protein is CASSLRGILSYAQYF. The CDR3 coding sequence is TGTGCCAGCAGTTTACGTGGTATCCTGTCCTACGCGCAGTACTTC.

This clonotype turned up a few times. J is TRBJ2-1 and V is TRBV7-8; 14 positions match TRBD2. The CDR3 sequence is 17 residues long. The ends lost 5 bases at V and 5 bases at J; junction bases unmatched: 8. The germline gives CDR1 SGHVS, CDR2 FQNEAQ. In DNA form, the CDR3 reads TGTGCCAGCAGCCCGAGCCTGGGACTAGCGGGGGACAATGAGCAGTTCTTC. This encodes CASSPSLGLAGDNEQFF.